The rows below give T cell receptor beta chains drawn from one sample of a study of cytomegalovirus exposure and HLA in healthy donors. Clones were read by immunoSEQ multiplex PCR, and TCRdb kept only the in-frame ones, dropping some. The sample yields 160,000 or so clones, approximately 72% seen once. Sequencing was carried out using PBMCs. The receptor set was obtained from a human donor in good health. Each CDR3 is given with its conserved first and last residue. A D gene is named only where the DNA matches it firmly. Not every row has a clone size; where given, it reads once, few, many or a size class.

TRBD1 NA TRBJ2-3 TRBV10-3 TGTGCCATCAGTGAGTCTTGGGACAGCAGCACAGATACGCAGTATTTT CAISESWDSSTDTQYF
NA NA TRBJ2-3 TRBV9 TGTGCCAGCAGCGTAGCTACAGGACAGTTAGGAGCAGATACGCAGTATTTT CASSVATGQLGADTQYF
NA NA TRBJ1-6 TRBV7-6 TGTGCCAGCAGCCTACAGGCAGGGGTGGGATCACCCCTCCACTTT CASSLQAGVGSPLHF
TRBD2 NA TRBJ2-7 TRBV10-3 TGTGCCATCAGTGCTGGACTAGTTTCCTACGAGCAGTACTTC CAISAGLVSYEQYF
NA NA TRBJ2-3 TRBV9 TGTGCCAGCAGCATCCCGGGACTCCCGAGTCAGGATACGCAGTATTTT CASSIPGLPSQDTQYF
NA NA TRBJ2-3 TRBV18 TGTGCCAGCTCACCCCCTAGCACAGATACGCAGTATTTT CASSPPSTDTQYF
NA NA TRBJ1-1 TRBV6-4 TGTGCCAGCAGTGACTCAGCGTGGAACACTGAAGCTTTCTTT CASSDSAWNTEAFF
NA few TRBJ1-4 TRBV2 TGTGCCAGCGGGGGGGCCCAGGGAGGAGAAAAACTGTTTTTT CASGGAQGGEKLFF
NA once TRBJ1-3 TRBV5-6 TGTGCCAGCAGCTTGGCAACGGGTGGTGGAAACACCATATATTTT CASSLATGGGNTIYF
TRBD1 NA TRBJ2-3 TRBV7-9 TGTGCCAGCAGCTGGGCTGACAGGGGACGGAGCACAGATACGCAGTATTTT CASSWADRGRSTDTQYF
NA NA TRBJ2-7 TRBV14 TGTGCCAGCAGCCGCACAGGCGGGACGCAGAGCGAGCAGTACTTC CASSRTGGTQSEQYF
NA NA TRBJ1-1 TRBV7-2 TGTGCCAGCGGCGTTAGGGGCAGTGAAGCTTTCTTT CASGVRGSEAFF
NA NA TRBJ2-1 TRBV7-9 TGTGCCAGCAGCTTTAGTCGGAATGAGCAGTTCTTC CASSFSRNEQFF
TRBD2 NA TRBJ2-3 TRBV10-3 TGTGCCGTGGGACTAGCGGGGTCAGATACGCAGTATTTT CAVGLAGSDTQYF
TRBD1 NA TRBJ1-1 TRBV2 TGTGCCAGCAGTGACCAGGGGGCGCGGTACACTGAAGCTTTCTTT CASSDQGARYTEAFF
TRBD1 NA TRBJ2-2 TRBV19 TGTGCCAGTATAGGGGGGACAGGGCGCCTAAGGGAGCTGTTTTTT CASIGGTGRLRELFF
TRBD2 NA TRBJ2-5 TRBV10-2 TGCGCCAGCACCCTAGCGGGGGGGCCTGGGGAGACCCAGTACTTC CASTLAGGPGETQYF
TRBD1 NA TRBJ2-3 TRBV15 TGTGCCACCAGCAGAGATTCCAGGGGGACAGATACGCAGTATTTT CATSRDSRGTDTQYF
TRBD1 NA TRBJ1-2 TRBV6-5 TGTGCCAGCAGTTCGGGACAGGGGACGAACTATGGCTACACCTTC CASSSGQGTNYGYTF
NA NA TRBJ2-5 TRBV28 TGTGCCAGCAGTTTACCCACAGGTAAACAAGAGACCCAGTACTTC CASSLPTGKQETQYF
NA NA TRBJ2-3 TRBV3-2 TGTGCCAGCAGCCACTGGTATTTT CASSHWYF
NA NA TRBJ2-1 TRBV10-3 TGTGCCATCAGTGTTTTGGAGGAATTGAATGAGCAGTTCTTC CAISVLEELNEQFF
NA NA TRBJ1-4 TRBV9 TGTGCCAGCAGCGCACGTACCCGATTGGACAGCGAGTCTGAAAAACTGTTTTTT CASSARTRLDSESEKLFF
NA NA TRBJ2-2 TRBV2 TGTGCCAGCTCCGATCAGCGGGTCGGGGAGCTGTTTTTT CASSDQRVGELFF
NA NA TRBJ2-7 TRBV10-3 TGTGCCATCAGTGAGACCGGGAACAACTACGAGCAGTACTTC CAISETGNNYEQYF
NA NA TRBJ2-1 TRBV7-9 TGTGCCAGCAGCTTAAGGGGGGGAAATCATGAGCAGTTCTTC CASSLRGGNHEQFF
NA few TRBJ2-3 TRBV7-3 TGTGCCAGCAGCTTCGCGGGGTCAGATACGCAGTATTTT CASSFAGSDTQYF
TRBD2 few TRBJ2-1 TRBV7-2 TGTGCCAGCAGCTTAGCCCGCGGGGGGGGCTACAATGAGCAGTTCTTC CASSLARGGGYNEQFF
NA NA TRBJ2-7 TRBV7-8 TGTGCCAGCAGCCCGGACAACTACGAGCAGTACTTC CASSPDNYEQYF
TRBD1 NA TRBJ1-6 TRBV4-3 TGCGCCAGCAGCCAAGCTAGTCCCGGGACAGGGGGGATTTCACCCCTCCACTTT CASSQASPGTGGISPLHF